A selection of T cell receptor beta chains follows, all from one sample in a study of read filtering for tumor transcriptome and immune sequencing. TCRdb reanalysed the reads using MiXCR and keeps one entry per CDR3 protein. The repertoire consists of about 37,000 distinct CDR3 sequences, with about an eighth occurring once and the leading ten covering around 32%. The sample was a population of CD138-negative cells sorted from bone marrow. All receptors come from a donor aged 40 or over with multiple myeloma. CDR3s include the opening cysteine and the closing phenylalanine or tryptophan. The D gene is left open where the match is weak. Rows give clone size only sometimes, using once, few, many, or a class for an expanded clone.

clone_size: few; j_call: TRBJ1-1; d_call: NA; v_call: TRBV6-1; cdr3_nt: TGTGCCAGCACACCCGTCCCCCCTGCTGAAGCTTTCTTT; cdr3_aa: CASTPVPPAEAFF
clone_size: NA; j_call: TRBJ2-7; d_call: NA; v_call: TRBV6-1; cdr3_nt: TGTGCCAGCAGTGAAGCGCAACAATTCCCCGGGGGGCAGTACTTC; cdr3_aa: CASSEAQQFPGGQYF
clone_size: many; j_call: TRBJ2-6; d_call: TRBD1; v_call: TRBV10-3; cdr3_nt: TGTGCCATCAGCGACTGGACAGGGGGCTTAGATGGGGCCAACGTCCTGACTTTC; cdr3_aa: CAISDWTGGLDGANVLTF
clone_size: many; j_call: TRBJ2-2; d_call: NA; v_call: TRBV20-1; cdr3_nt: TGCAGTGCTAGAGAGCTGGTAGCCACCGGGGAGCTGTTTTTT; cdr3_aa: CSARELVATGELFF
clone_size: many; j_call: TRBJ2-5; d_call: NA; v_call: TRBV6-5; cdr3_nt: TGTGCCAGCAGTTACGCAGGCTCCCAAGAGACCCAGTACTTC; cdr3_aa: CASSYAGSQETQYF
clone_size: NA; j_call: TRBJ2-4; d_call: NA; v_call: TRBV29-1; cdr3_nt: TGCAGCGTTGAGCTCGTCTACATTCTGTACTTC; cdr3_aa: CSVELVYILYF
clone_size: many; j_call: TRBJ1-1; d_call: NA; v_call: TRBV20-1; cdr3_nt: TGCAGTGCTAAACGGGCAGGGGAAGCTTTCTTT; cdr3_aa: CSAKRAGEAFF
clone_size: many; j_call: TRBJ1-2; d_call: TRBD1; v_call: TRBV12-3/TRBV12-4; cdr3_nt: TGTGCCAGCAGTTGGACAGGGAGTAGGGGCTACACCTTC; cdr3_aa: CASSWTGSRGYTF
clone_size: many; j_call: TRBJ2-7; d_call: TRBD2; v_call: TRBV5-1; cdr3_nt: TGCGCCAGCAGCTTGAGCGGGGGGCTCCGCGAGCAGTACTTC; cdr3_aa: CASSLSGGLREQYF
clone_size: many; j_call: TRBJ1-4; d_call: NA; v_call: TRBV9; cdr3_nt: TGTGCCAGCAGCGTAGAGGGACGACGGAACGAAAAACTGTTTTTT; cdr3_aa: CASSVEGRRNEKLFF
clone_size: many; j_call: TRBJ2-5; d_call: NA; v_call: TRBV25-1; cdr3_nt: TGTGCCAGCAAGAGGGGGGAAGAGACCCAGTACTTC; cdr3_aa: CASKRGEETQYF
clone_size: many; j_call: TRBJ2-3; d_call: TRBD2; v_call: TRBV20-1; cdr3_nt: TGCAGTGCTAGAGATCGGCCCAGCGGGGGAGATACGCAGTATTTT; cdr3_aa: CSARDRPSGGDTQYF
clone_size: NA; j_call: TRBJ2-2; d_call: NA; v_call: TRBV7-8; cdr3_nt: TGTGCCAGCAGCTTAGTTAGAAACACCGGGGAGCTGTTTTTT; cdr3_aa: CASSLVRNTGELFF
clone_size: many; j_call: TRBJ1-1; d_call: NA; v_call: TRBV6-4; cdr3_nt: TGTGCCAGCGTACAGGGATCTGAGGTGACTGAAGCTTTCTTT; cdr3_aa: CASVQGSEVTEAFF
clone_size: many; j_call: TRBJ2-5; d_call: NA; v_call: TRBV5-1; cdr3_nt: TGCGCCAGCAGCTTGGGCGGGGGCACCCAAGAGACCCAGTACTTC; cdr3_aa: CASSLGGGTQETQYF
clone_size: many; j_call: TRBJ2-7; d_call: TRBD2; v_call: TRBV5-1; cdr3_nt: TGCGCCAGCAGCTTGGGACTAGCGGAAACCTACGAGCAGTACTTC; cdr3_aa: CASSLGLAETYEQYF